This T cell receptor (beta chain) came from a study of control samples from healthy donors and cancer patients. This CDR3 has 15 residues. The germline V and J ends were trimmed by 5 bases and 4 bases, with 14 bases remaining between them. Germline CDR1 SEHNR, CDR2 FQNEAQ (reference sequence). Method: immunoSEQ multiplex PCR; TCRdb's copy keeps in-frame clones and lacks some. This table has some 41,000 clones, around 87% appearing once. The gene calls are TRBV7-9 and TRBJ1-4; D gene ambiguous. This receptor was identified in a woman aged 55-69 years with lung cancer. Material: PBMCs. The CDR3 here is CASSPYTHDNEKLFF. CDR3 sequence (DNA): TGTGCCAGCAGCCCTTACACGCACGATAATGAAAAACTGTTTTTT.